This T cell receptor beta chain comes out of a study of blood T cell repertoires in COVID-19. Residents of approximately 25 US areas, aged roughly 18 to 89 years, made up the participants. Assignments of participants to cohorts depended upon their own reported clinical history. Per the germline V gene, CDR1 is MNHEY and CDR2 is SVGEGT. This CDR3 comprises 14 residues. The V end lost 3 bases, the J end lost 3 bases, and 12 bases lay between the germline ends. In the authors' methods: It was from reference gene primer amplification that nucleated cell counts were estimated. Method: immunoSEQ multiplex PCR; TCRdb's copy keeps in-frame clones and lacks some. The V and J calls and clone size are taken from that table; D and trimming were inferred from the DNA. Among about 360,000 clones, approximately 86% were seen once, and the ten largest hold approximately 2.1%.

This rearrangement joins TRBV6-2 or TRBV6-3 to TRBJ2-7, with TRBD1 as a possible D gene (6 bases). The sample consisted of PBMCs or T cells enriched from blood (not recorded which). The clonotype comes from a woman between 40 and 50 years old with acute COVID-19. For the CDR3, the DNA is TGTGCCAGCAGTTATCAGGGGACGAGCTACGAGCAGTACTTC. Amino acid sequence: CASSYQGTSYEQYF.